This T cell receptor (beta chain) was captured in a study of T cell changes during pregnancy in multiple sclerosis. Clones were read by immunoSEQ multiplex PCR, and TCRdb kept only the in-frame ones, dropping some. The sample holds around 60,000 clones, around 90% seen once. Germline V CDR1 and CDR2: WNHNN, SYGVQD (reference sequence). Trimming left V 4 bases short and J 4 bases short, with 2 bases between. This CDR3 region has 10 residues. The material sequenced was CD4+ T cells from peripheral blood mononuclear cells, taken after pregnancy. This clonotype was obtained from a female donor in good health, enrolled as a control in a pregnancy study. The chain is built from TRBV10-1 and TRBJ2-7; D gene unclear. CDR3 in amino acids: CASSVYEQYF. DNA for the CDR3: TGCGCCAGCAGTGTATACGAGCAGTACTTC.